Listed here are 18 T cell receptor beta chains from one sample, sequenced in a study of beta chain features in type 1 diabetes. cDNA synthesis used the whole RNA isolate, giving expressed TCRB sequences. The method was immunoSEQ multiplex PCR; TCRdb's version includes in-frame clones alone and lacks a portion of them. In the table there are some 270,000 clones, roughly 15% of which are singletons. The specimen was naive CD4+ T cells from blood. The receptor source for this set is a woman aged 35 to 49 in good health.

V gene TRBV5-1 combines with J gene TRBJ2-2; TRBD1 matches 8 bases. Germline trimming cut 3 bases from V and 6 bases from J; bases unmatched to any gene: 1. The CDR3 covers 13 residues. Germline V CDR1 and CDR2: SGHRS, YFSETQ. CDR3 DNA sequence: TGCGCCAGCAGCTCGGGACAGGCCGGGGAGCTGTTTTTT. Protein sequence: CASSSGQAGELFF. The full variable domain, with the rest looked up from reference TRBV5-1 and TRBJ2-2, is KAGVTQTPRYLIKTRGQQVTLSCSPISGHRSVSWYQQTPGQGLQFLFEYFSETQRNKGNFPGRFSGRQFSNSRSEMNVSTLELGDSALYLCASSSGQAGELFFGEGSRLTVL.

CDR3 sequence (DNA): TGTGCCATCAGAGGGGACAGGGGTGAGGCCGGGGAGCTGTTTTTT. Translated: CAIRGDRGEAGELFF. The chain couples TRBV10-3 to TRBJ2-2, with 10 bases aligning to TRBD1. Germline V lookup: CDR1 ENHRY, CDR2 SYGVKD. V trimming: 6 bases; J trimming: 6 bases; junction bases outside the gene matches: 7. The CDR3 extends over 15 amino acids.

This chain links TRBV7-2 with TRBJ2-1, with 11 bases identical to TRBD2. Per the germline V gene, CDR1 is SGHTA and CDR2 is FQGNSA. With V trimmed by 7 bases and J by 12 bases, 14 bases remained unmatched. The CDR3 runs to 15 residues. The CDR3, as DNA: TGTGCCAGCACCTTCGGGACTAGCGGTCACCGCGCGCAGTTCTTC. Its protein product is CASTFGTSGHRAQFF.

The chain employs TRBV7-9 and TRBJ2-7; 9 nucleotides agree with TRBD2. The CDR3 loop spans 15 amino acids. Trimming cost V 5 bases and J 8 bases; bases outside gene matches: 13. From germline, CDR1 is SEHNR and CDR2 FQNEAQ (reference sequence). CDR3 nucleotide sequence: TGTGCCAGCAGCCCCCCCGGGACTAGCCTCCCTCAGCAGTACTTC. Translating it yields CASSPPGTSLPQQYF.

This clone was found a few times. The chain employs TRBV6-1 and TRBJ2-1; 7 bases fit TRBD2. Germline CDR1 is MNHNS and CDR2 is SASEGT. J lost 1 base, V lost 5 bases, and 5 bases had no gene match. This CDR3 has 15 amino acids. CDR3 protein: CASSWRGTSYNEQFF. Here the CDR3 DNA reads TGTGCCAGCAGTTGGCGGGGGACTTCCTACAATGAGCAGTTCTTC.

For the CDR3, the DNA is TGTGCCAGCAGCGTAGATCCCCTCCCCTATGGCTACACCTTC. Amino acid sequence: CASSVDPLPYGYTF. This chain links TRBV9 with TRBJ1-2; no reliable D call. The V end lost 0 bases, the J end lost 4 bases, and 10 bases lay between the germline ends. Per germline, CDR1 SGDLS and CDR2 YYNGEE. The CDR3 is 14 amino acids. The variable domain in full, with the rest retrieved from reference TRBV9 and TRBJ1-2, is DSGVTQTPKHLITATGQRVTLRCSPRSGDLSVYWYQQSLDQGLQFLIQYYNGEERAKGNILERFSAQQFPDLHSELNLSSLELGDSALYFCASSVDPLPYGYTFGSGTRLTVV.

The chain employs TRBV4-1 and TRBJ2-1, with D possibly being TRBD2 (5 bases). This CDR3 region has 14 residues. Trimming removed 1 base from V and 3 bases from J, with 7 bases in between. Germline V gene data show CDR1 as MGHRA and CDR2 as YSYEKL. DNA for the CDR3: TGCGCCAGCAGCCAAGCCAGCGGCTACAATGAGCAGTTCTTC. It yields the protein CASSQASGYNEQFF.

In its sample, this clone was seen a few times. The rearrangement uses TRBV7-9 and TRBJ1-6; weak D call: TRBD1 (6 bases). The germline CDR1 and CDR2 sequences are SEHNR and FQNEAQ (reference sequence). The CDR3 covers 17 residues. The V gene lost 5 bases and the J gene lost 0 bases, with 14 bases spanning the gap. The CDR3 sequence: CASSPIDRSSYNSPLHF. The CDR3 DNA reads TGTGCCAGCAGCCCGATAGACAGGAGCTCCTATAATTCACCCCTCCACTTT.

The V call is TRBV4-3, the J call TRBJ2-7, with 11 bases identical to TRBD2. CDR1 is LGHNA, CDR2 YSLEER, per germline. The CDR3 runs to 18 residues. V lost 1 base, J lost 1 base, and 9 bases stayed unmatched. The CDR3 coding sequence is TGCGCCAGCAGCCAAGTCCTCCCACTAGCGGGGGAGTCCTACGAGCAGTACTTC. Its protein product is CASSQVLPLAGESYEQYF.

V gene TRBV7-2 combines with J gene TRBJ2-1; maybe TRBD2 (6 bases). CDR3 length: 13 amino acids. V shed 5 bases and J shed 8 bases, with 13 bases lying between them. Germline V gene lookup returns CDR1 SGHTA and CDR2 FQGNSA. For the CDR3, the DNA is TGTGCCAGCAGCGCGGGACTGGGGTATGAGCAGTTCTTC. Translated: CASSAGLGYEQFF.

This clone has more than one count but fewer than ten. The chain has TRBV6-9 and TRBJ2-3; TRBD1 matches 9 bases. The CDR3 is made up of 21 amino acids. J was trimmed by 4 bases and V by 2 bases; bases with no gene match: 22. The germline V gene has CDR1 MNHGY and CDR2 SVAAGI. CDR3 in DNA: TGTGCCAGCAGTTATCTTGTAAGGACAGGGGTTTTTAAAGAAGGTGCAGATACGCAGTATTTT. It translates to CASSYLVRTGVFKEGADTQYF.

The chain combines TRBV5-1 with TRBJ1-2, with a tentative D call TRBD1 (6 bases). CDR1 and CDR2 (germline): SGHRS, YFSETQ. The CDR3 consists of 13 residues. The V and J ends lost 2 bases and 7 bases respectively, with 12 bases between them. This CDR3 is CASSLQGLSGYTF. The DNA of the CDR3 is TGCGCCAGCAGCTTACAGGGTCTGAGTGGCTACACCTTC. Using reference TRBV5-1 and TRBJ1-2 for the parts outside the CDR3, the full variable domain is KAGVTQTPRYLIKTRGQQVTLSCSPISGHRSVSWYQQTPGQGLQFLFEYFSETQRNKGNFPGRFSGRQFSNSRSEMNVSTLELGDSALYLCASSLQGLSGYTFGSGTRLTVV.

The rearrangement joins TRBV5-8 to TRBJ2-7; TRBD1 might be the D (6 bases). This CDR3 region has 16 residues. The germline V gene encodes CDR1 SGHTS and CDR2 YDEGEE. V lost 6 bases to trimming and J lost 5 bases, with 24 bases between them. The CDR3 region has the DNA TGTGCCAGCACCATGGTCGGGTGGAGACAGGACCACGAGCAGTACTTC. It encodes CASTMVGWRQDHEQYF. The complete variable domain, with remaining parts taken from reference TRBV5-8 and TRBJ2-7, reads EAGVTQSPTHLIKTRGQQATLRCSPISGHTSVYWYQQALGLGLQFLLWYDEGEERNRGNFPPRFSGRQFPNYSSELNVNALELEDSALYLCASTMVGWRQDHEQYFGPGTRLTVT.

The CDR3 sequence: CASSYSVSGNTIYF. The CDR3 nucleotides are TGTGCCAGCAGTTACAGCGTCTCTGGAAACACCATATATTTT. This sequence joins TRBV6-5 and TRBJ1-3; D gene uncertain. Trimming shortened V by 2 bases and J by 0 bases, and 5 bases separated the two germline ends. The CDR3 sequence is 14 residues long. CDR1 and CDR2 (germline): MNHEY, SVGAGI.

This clone was seen more than once but under ten times. V is TRBV19 and J is TRBJ1-5; tentative D call: TRBD1 (6 bases). The CDR3 covers 15 residues. V lost 3 bases and J lost 4, with 13 bases in between. Germline V gene data show CDR1 as LNHDA and CDR2 as SQIVND (reference sequence). The CDR3 sequence: CASSITGGLNQPQHF. The CDR3 DNA sequence: TGTGCCAGTAGTATTACGGGGGGCCTTAATCAGCCCCAGCATTTT.

The chain couples TRBV4-3 to TRBJ1-1, with TRBD1 as a possible D gene (6 bases). Trimming took off 1 base at V and 0 bases at J, with 9 bases between the two ends. The CDR3 spans 15 residues. Germline CDR1 LGHNA, CDR2 YSLEER. CDR3 protein: CASSQGGGMNTEAFF. The DNA of the CDR3 is TGCGCCAGCAGCCAAGGAGGGGGAATGAACACTGAAGCTTTCTTT.

The J gene is TRBJ2-5, the V gene TRBV18, with 10 bases matching TRBD1. Germline V lookup: CDR1 KGHSH, CDR2 LQKENI. The CDR3 consists of 16 residues. The V gene end was trimmed by 3 bases and the J gene end by 0 bases; junction bases not matched to a gene: 4. CDR3 region: CASSPRDRGDQETQYF. Written as DNA, the CDR3 is TGTGCCAGCTCACCTCGGGACAGGGGAGACCAAGAGACCCAGTACTTC.

The gene calls are TRBV18 and TRBJ2-5; D gene ambiguous. Trimming cost V 0 bases and J 1 base, with 12 bases left between them. CDR1 KGHSH and CDR2 LQKENI come from the germline V gene. The CDR3 totals 16 residues. Here the CDR3 DNA reads TGTGCCAGCTCACCACCCCCTTCTAGTGGCCAAGAGACCCAGTACTTC. Translation gives CASSPPPSSGQETQYF.